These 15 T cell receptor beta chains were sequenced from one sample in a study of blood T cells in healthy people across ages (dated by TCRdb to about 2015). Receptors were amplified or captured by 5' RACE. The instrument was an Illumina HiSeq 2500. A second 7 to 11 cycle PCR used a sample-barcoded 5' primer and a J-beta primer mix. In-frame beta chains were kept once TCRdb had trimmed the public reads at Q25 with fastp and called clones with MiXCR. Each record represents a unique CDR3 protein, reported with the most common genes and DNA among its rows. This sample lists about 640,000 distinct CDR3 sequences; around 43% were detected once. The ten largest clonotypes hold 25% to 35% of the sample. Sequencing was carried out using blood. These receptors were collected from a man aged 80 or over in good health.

CDR3 sequence: CASSYFGVAGTSTDTQYF. The CDR3 nucleotides are TGTGCCAGCAGCTATTTCGGGGTAGCGGGGACTAGTACAGATACGCAGTATTTT. The V call is TRBV7-6, the J call TRBJ2-3; 8 bases are a match to TRBD2. Trimming took 4 bases from V and 3 from J; bases not matched to a gene: 15. The V gene's germline CDR1 is SGHVS and CDR2 FNYEAQ. The CDR3 length is 18 residues.

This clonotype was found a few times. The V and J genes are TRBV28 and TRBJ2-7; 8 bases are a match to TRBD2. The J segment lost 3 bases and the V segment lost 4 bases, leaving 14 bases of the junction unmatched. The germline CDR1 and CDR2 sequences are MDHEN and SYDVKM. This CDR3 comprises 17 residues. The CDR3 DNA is TGTGCCAGCAGTTCTTTCGGTAGCGGGAAATCCGGCTACGAGCAGTACTTC. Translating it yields CASSSFGSGKSGYEQYF.

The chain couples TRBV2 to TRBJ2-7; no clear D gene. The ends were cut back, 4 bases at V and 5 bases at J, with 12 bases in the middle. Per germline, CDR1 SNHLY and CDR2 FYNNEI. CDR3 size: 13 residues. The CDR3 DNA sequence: TGTGCCAGCAGTGGCCCCAACGGCGACGAGCAGTACTTC. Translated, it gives CASSGPNGDEQYF.

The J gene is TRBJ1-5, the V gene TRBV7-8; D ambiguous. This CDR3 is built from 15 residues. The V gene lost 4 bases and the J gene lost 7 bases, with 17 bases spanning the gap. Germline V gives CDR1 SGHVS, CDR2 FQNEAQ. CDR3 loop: CASSSNELVGQPQHF. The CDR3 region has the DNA TGTGCCAGCAGCTCGAACGAGCTCGTTGGACAGCCCCAGCATTTT.

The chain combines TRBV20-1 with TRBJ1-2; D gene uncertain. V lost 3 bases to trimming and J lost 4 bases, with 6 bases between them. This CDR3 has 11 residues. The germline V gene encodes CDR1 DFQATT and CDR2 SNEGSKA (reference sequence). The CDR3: CSARAVYGYTF. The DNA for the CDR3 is TGCAGTGCTAGGGCCGTCTATGGCTACACCTTC.

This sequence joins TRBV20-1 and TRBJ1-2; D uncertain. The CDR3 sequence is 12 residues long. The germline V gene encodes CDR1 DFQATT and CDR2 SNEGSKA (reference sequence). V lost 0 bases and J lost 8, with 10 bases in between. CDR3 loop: CSARDGAYGYTF. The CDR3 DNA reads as TGCAGTGCTAGAGATGGTGCTTACGGCTACACCTTC.

In DNA, the CDR3 is TGTGCCAGCAGCGCCCTAGATAAATCCTACAATGAGCAGTTCTTC. Translating gives CASSALDKSYNEQFF. V and J are TRBV9 and TRBJ2-1, with D uncertain. Germline V gives CDR1 SGDLS, CDR2 YYNGEE. Trimming pared 3 bases from V and 1 base from J, leaving 11 bases between. CDR3 length: 15 amino acids.

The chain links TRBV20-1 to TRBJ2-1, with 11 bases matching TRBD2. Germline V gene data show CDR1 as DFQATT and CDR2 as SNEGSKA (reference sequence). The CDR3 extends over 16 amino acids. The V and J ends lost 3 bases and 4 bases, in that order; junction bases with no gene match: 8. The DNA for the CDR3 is TGCAGTGCTAGTGATAGGGGGACTAGCGGTTACAATGAGCAGTTCTTC. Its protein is CSASDRGTSGYNEQFF.

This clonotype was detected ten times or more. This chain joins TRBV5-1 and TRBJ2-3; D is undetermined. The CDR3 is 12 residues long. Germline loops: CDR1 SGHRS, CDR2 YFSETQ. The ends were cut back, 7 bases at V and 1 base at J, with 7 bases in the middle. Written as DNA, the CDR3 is TGCGCCAGCGGGGTTCGCACAGATACGCAGTATTTT. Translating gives CASGVRTDTQYF.

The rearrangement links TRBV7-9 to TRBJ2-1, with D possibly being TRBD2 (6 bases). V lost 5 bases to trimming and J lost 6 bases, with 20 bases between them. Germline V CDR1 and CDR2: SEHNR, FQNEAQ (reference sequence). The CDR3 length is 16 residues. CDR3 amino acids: CASSRPPGVRINEQFF. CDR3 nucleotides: TGTGCCAGCAGCCGGCCGCCGGGAGTGAGGATCAATGAGCAGTTCTTC.

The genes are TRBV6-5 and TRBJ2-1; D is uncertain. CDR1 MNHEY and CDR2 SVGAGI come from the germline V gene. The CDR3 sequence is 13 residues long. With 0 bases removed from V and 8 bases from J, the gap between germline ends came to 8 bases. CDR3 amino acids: CASSYSSWDEQFF. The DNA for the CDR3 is TGTGCCAGCAGTTACTCGAGTTGGGATGAGCAGTTCTTC.

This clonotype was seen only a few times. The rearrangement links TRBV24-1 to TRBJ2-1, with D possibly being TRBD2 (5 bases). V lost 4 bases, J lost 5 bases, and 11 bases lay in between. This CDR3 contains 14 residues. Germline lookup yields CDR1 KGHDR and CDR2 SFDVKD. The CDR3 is CATSEGGRNNEQFF. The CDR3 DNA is TGTGCCACCAGTGAGGGCGGGCGGAACAATGAGCAGTTCTTC.

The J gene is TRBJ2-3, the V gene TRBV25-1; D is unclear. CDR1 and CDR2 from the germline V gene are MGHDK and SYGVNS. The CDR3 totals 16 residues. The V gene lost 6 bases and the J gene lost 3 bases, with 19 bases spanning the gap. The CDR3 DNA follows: TGTGCCAGCAGCCCATCCCTGAAGGGTTCAACAGATACGCAGTATTTT. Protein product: CASSPSLKGSTDTQYF.

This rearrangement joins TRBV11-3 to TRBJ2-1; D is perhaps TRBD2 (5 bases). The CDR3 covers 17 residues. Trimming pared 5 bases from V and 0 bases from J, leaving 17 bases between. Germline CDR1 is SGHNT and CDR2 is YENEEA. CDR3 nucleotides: TGTGCCAGCAGCCCCCGTGTAGGTGGGAGCTCCTACAATGAGCAGTTCTTC. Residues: CASSPRVGGSSYNEQFF.

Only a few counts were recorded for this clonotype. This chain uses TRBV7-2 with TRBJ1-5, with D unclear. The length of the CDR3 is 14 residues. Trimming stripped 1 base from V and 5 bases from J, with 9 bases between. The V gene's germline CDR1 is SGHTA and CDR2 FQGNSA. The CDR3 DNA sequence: TGTGCCAGCAGCTTAGAGTCCGGGTATCAGCCCCAGCATTTT. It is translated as CASSLESGYQPQHF.